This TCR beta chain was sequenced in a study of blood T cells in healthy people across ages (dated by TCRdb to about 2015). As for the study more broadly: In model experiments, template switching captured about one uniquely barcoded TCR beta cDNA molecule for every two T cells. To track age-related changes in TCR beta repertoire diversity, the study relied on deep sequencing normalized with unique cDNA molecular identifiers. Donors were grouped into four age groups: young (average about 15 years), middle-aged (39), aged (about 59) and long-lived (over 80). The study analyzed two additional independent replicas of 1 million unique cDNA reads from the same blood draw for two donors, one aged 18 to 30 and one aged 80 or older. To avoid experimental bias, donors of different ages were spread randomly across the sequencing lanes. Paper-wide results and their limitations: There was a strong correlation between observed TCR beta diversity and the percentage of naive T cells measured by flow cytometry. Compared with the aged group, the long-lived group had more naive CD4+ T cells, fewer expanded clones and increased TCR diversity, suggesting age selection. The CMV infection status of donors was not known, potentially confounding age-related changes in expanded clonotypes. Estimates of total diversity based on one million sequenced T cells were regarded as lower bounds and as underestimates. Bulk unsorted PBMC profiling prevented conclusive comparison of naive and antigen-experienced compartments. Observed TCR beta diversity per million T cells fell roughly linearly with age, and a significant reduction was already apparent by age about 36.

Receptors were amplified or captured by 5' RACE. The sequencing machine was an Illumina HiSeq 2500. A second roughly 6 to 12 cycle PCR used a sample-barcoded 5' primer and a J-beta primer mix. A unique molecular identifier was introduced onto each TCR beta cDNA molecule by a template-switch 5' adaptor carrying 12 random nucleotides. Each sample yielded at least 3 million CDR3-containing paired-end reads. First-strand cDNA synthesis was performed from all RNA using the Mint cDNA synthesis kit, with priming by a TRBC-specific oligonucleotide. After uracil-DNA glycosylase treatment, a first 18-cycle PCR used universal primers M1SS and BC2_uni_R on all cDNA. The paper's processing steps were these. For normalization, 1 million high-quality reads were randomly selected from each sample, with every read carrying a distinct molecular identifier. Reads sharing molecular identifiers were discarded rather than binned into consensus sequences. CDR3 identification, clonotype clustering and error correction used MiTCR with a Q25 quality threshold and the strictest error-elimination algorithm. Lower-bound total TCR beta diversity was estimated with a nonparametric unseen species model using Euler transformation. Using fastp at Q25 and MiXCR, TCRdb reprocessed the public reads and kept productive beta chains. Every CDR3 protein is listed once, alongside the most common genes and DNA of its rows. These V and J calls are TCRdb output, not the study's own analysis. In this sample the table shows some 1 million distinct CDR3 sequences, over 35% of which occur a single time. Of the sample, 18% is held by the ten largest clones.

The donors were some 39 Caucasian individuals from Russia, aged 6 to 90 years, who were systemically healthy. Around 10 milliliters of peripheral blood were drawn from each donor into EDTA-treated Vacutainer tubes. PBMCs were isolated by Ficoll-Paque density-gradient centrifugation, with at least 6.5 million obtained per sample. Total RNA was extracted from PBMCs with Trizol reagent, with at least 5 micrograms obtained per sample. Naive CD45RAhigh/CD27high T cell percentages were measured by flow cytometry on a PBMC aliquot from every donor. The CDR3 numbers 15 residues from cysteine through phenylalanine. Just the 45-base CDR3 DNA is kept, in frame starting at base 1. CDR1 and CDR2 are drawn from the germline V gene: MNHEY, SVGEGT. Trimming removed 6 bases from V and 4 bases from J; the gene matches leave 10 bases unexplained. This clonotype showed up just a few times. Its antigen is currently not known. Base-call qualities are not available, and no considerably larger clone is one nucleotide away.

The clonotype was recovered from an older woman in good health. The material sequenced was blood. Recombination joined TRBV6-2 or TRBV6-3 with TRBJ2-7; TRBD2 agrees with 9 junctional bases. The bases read TGTGCCAGCAGCACCCATAGCGGGAGATTTTACGAGCAGTACTTC. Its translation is CASSTHSGRFYEQYF.